Presented here are 13 T cell receptor beta chains from one specimen sequenced in a study of shared clonotypes between healthy human individuals. Here immunoSEQ multiplex PCR was the method, and the copy in TCRdb shows in-frame clones only, minus some. Among roughly 2.2 million clones listed, approximately 90% were seen once. The sample taken for sequencing was naive CD4+ T cells from PBMCs. Subset meaning: CD45RA+ positively selected. These receptor sequences come from a man in his late teens or twenties in good health. Some clones in this sample may be carry-over from other donors' samples.

V and J are TRBV7-9 and TRBJ2-1; tentatively, D is TRBD1 (6 bases). This CDR3 is built from 14 residues. The V gene lost 2 bases and the J gene lost 10 bases, with 15 bases spanning the gap. Germline loops: CDR1 SEHNR, CDR2 FQNEAQ (reference sequence). CDR3: CASSLIEQGNEQFF. DNA for the CDR3: TGTGCCAGCAGCTTAATTGAACAGGGCAACGAGCAGTTCTTC.

The chain recombines TRBV27 with TRBJ1-6, with D unresolved. Germline CDR1 MNHEY, CDR2 SMNVEV (reference sequence). V was shortened by 7 bases and J by 3 bases, with 7 bases between the two germline ends. The CDR3 spans 13 residues. The chain's CDR3 is CASTIGYNSPLHF. DNA for the CDR3: TGTGCCAGCACGATAGGCTATAATTCACCCCTCCACTTT.

The chain carries TRBV5-1 and TRBJ1-4; D may be TRBD1 (6 bases). Germline V gene lookup returns CDR1 SGHRS and CDR2 YFSETQ. Deletions cut 2 bases from V and 3 bases from J, with 8 bases between. CDR3 length: 14 residues. The CDR3 coding sequence is TGCGCCAGCAGCTTCGCAGGGGCTAATGAAAAACTGTTTTTT. Amino acid sequence: CASSFAGANEKLFF.

The rearrangement joins TRBV18 to TRBJ1-1, with D uncertain. Trimming removed 6 bases from V and 2 bases from J, with 10 bases in between. The CDR3 is 13 residues long. Germline V gene lookup returns CDR1 KGHSH and CDR2 LQKENI. Here the CDR3 DNA reads TGTGCCAGCTCCCCCTTCTCCAACACTGAAGCTTTCTTT. Translating gives CASSPFSNTEAFF.

This clone showed up many times. The gene calls are TRBV15 and TRBJ2-1, with 14 bases lining up with TRBD2. Trimming cost V 2 bases and J 5 bases; bases outside gene matches: 2. This CDR3 is built from 16 residues. Germline V gene lookup returns CDR1 LNHNV and CDR2 YYDKDF (reference sequence). CDR3 loop: CATSRRGLAGDNEQFF. In DNA, the CDR3 is TGTGCCACCAGCAGACGGGGACTAGCGGGAGACAATGAGCAGTTCTTC.

The gene calls are TRBV5-4 and TRBJ2-3, with 8 nucleotides matching TRBD2. With 4 bases clipped from V and 0 bases from J, the junction kept 7 bases outside the gene matches. Germline-derived CDR1 and CDR2 are SGHNT and YYREEE (reference sequence). This CDR3 spans 16 amino acids. This CDR3 reads CASSPLSGGSTDTQYF. The CDR3 coding sequence is TGTGCCAGCAGCCCGTTGTCGGGAGGGAGCACAGATACGCAGTATTTT.

As for this clone: This CDR3 is also generated by other DNA sequences in the sample. This chain joins TRBV19 and TRBJ2-3; D ambiguous. The germline V and J ends were trimmed by 3 bases and 3 bases, with 7 bases remaining between them. This CDR3 contains 13 residues. From germline, CDR1 is LNHDA and CDR2 SQIVND (reference sequence). CDR3 sequence reads: CASSIRETDTQYF. The DNA for the CDR3 is TGTGCCAGTAGTATTCGTGAAACAGATACGCAGTATTTT.

V usage is TRBV9 and J usage is TRBJ2-2; D unresolved. The V end was cut by 4 bases, the J end by 7 bases, with 11 bases between. The CDR3 is made up of 13 amino acids. Germline V gene data show CDR1 as SGDLS and CDR2 as YYNGEE. This CDR3 reads CASSWLDGGELFF. DNA for the CDR3: TGTGCCAGCAGCTGGCTGGACGGCGGGGAGCTGTTTTTT.

The chain carries TRBV5-4 and TRBJ2-7; 10 positions match TRBD2. The CDR3 consists of 15 residues. V lost 4 bases and J lost 4; bases outside the gene matches: 8. The germline V gene has CDR1 SGHNT and CDR2 YYREEE (reference sequence). The CDR3 bases are TGTGCCAGCAGCCCGGAGGCTAGCGGGAGATACGAGCAGTACTTC. Translated, it gives CASSPEASGRYEQYF. Full variable domain (outside the CDR3, taken from reference TRBV5-4 and TRBJ2-7): ETGVTQSPTHLIKTRGQQVTLRCSSQSGHNTVSWYQQALGQGPQFIFQYYREEENGRGNFPPRFSGLQFPNYSSELNVNALELDDSALYLCASSPEASGRYEQYFGPGTRLTVT.

The chain links TRBV5-1 to TRBJ2-5; possibly TRBD1 for D (6 bases). Trimming removed 4 bases from V and 4 bases from J, with 14 bases in between. This CDR3 is built from 14 residues. CDR1 is SGHRS and CDR2 is YFSETQ in the germline V gene. The DNA for the CDR3 is TGCGCCAGCAGCCTGCTGGGGGCAGGAGAGACCCAGTACTTC. This translates into CASSLLGAGETQYF. Complete variable domain (other parts from reference TRBV5-1 and TRBJ2-5): KAGVTQTPRYLIKTRGQQVTLSCSPISGHRSVSWYQQTPGQGLQFLFEYFSETQRNKGNFPGRFSGRQFSNSRSEMNVSTLELGDSALYLCASSLLGAGETQYFGPGTRLLVL.

This clone has a single count. The chain recombines TRBV18 with TRBJ1-1; D remains unclear. Germline loops: CDR1 KGHSH, CDR2 LQKENI. V lost 4 bases, J lost 7 bases, and 13 bases lay in between. CDR3 length equals 13 residues. CDR3: CASSQEYSVEAFF. The CDR3 DNA reads as TGTGCCAGCTCACAAGAATATAGCGTTGAAGCTTTCTTT.

This chain joins TRBV10-2 and TRBJ2-1; 10 bases are shared with TRBD2. This CDR3 spans 13 amino acids. The V segment lost 5 bases and the J segment 7 bases; nucleotides outside the gene matches: 2. From germline, CDR1 is WSHSY and CDR2 SAAADI. DNA of the CDR3: TGCGCCAGCAGTAGCGGGAGGGCGAATGAGCAGTTCTTC. Its protein product is CASSSGRANEQFF.

The chain combines TRBV2 with TRBJ1-2; D may be TRBD1 (6 bases). This CDR3 spans 14 amino acids. With 8 bases removed from V and 2 bases from J, the gap between germline ends came to 15 bases. Germline CDR1 and CDR2: SNHLY and FYNNEI. DNA for the CDR3: TGTGCCAGCGGCCAGGACAGATCAAACTATGGCTACACCTTC. It specifies CASGQDRSNYGYTF.